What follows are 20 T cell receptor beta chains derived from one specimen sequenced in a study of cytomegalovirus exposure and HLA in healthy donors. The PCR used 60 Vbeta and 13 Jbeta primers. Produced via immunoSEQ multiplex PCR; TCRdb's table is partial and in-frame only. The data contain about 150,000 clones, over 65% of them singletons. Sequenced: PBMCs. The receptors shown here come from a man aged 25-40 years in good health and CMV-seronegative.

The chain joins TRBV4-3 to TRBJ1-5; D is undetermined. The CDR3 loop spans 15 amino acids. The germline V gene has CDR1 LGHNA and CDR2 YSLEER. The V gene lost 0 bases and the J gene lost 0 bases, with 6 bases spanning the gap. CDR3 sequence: CASSQDLYSNQPQHF. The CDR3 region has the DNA TGCGCCAGCAGCCAAGATCTCTATAGCAATCAGCCCCAGCATTTT.

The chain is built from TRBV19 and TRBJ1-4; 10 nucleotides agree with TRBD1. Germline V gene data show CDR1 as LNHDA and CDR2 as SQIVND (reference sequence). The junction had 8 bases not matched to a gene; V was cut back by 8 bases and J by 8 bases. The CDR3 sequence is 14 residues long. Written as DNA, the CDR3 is TGTGCCAGTGCCGACAGGGGGCTCGGGGAAAAACTGTTTTTT. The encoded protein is CASADRGLGEKLFF. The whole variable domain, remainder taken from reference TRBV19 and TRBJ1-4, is DGGITQSPKYLFRKEGQNVTLSCEQNLNHDAMYWYRQDPGQGLRLIYYSQIVNDFQKGDIAEGYSVSREKKESFPLTVTSAQKNPTAFYLCASADRGLGEKLFFGSGTQLSVL.

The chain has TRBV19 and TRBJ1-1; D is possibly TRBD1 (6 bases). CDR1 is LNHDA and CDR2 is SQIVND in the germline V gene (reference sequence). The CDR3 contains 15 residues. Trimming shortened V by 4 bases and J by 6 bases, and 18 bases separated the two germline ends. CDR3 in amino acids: CASSTGALGRAEAFF. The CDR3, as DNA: TGTGCCAGTAGTACAGGGGCCCTGGGAAGGGCTGAAGCTTTCTTT.

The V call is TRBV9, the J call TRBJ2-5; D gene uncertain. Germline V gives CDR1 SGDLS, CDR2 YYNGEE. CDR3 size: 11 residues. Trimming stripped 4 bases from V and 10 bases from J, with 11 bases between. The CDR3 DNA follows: TGTGCCAGCAGCTCCGGGTTTTACCAGTACTTC. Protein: CASSSGFYQYF.

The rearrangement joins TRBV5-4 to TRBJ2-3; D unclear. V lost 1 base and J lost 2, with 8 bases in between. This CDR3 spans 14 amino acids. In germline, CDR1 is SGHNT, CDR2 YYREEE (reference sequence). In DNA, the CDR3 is TGTGCCAGCAGCTTGAGACTTTCCACAGATACGCAGTATTTT. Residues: CASSLRLSTDTQYF.

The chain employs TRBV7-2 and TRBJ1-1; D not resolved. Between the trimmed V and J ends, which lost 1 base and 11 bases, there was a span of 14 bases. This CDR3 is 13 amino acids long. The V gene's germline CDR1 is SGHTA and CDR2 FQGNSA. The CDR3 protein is CASSLEGSGWAFF. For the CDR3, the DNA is TGTGCCAGCAGCTTAGAAGGTTCGGGTTGGGCTTTCTTT.

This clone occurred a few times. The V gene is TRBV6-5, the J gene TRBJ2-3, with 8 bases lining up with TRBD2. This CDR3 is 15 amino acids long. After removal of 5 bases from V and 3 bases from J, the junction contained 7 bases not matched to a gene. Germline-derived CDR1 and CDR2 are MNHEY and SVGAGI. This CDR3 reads CASSRGRGGTDTQYF. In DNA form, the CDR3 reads TGTGCCAGCAGTAGAGGCCGCGGGGGGACAGATACGCAGTATTTT.

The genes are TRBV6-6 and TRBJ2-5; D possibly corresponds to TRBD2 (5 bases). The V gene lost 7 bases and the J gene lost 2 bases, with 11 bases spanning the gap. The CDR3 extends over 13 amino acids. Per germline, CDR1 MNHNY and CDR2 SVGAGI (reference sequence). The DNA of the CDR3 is TGTGCCAGCACGAGGGATCGGCAAGAGACCCAGTACTTC. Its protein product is CASTRDRQETQYF.

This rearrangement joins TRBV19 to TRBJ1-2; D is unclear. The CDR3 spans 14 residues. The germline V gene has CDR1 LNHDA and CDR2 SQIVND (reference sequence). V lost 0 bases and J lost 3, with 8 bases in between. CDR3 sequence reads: CASSIDQHHYGYTF. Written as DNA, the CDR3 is TGTGCCAGTAGTATAGATCAACATCACTATGGCTACACCTTC.

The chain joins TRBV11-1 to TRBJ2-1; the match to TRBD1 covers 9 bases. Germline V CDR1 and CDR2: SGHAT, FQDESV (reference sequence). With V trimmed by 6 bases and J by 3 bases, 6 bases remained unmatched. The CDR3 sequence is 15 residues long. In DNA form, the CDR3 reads TGTGCCAGCAGAAAAACAGGGGGCAACTACAATGAGCAGTTCTTC. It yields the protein CASRKTGGNYNEQFF.

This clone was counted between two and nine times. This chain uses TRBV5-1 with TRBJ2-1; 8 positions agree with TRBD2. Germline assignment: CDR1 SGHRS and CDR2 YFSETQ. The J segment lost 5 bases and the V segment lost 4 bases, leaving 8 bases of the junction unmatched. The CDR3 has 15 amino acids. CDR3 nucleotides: TGCGCCAGCAGCGCGGGGGGTACCCCTAACAATGAGCAGTTCTTC. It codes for CASSAGGTPNNEQFF.

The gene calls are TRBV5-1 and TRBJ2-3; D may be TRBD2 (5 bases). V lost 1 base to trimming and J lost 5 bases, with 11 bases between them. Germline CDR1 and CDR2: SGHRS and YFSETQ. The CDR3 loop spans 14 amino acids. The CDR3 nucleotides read TGCGCCAGCAGCTTGTTCGGGGAAGGAGATACGCAGTATTTT. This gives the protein CASSLFGEGDTQYF. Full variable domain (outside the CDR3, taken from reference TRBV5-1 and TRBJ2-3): KAGVTQTPRYLIKTRGQQVTLSCSPISGHRSVSWYQQTPGQGLQFLFEYFSETQRNKGNFPGRFSGRQFSNSRSEMNVSTLELGDSALYLCASSLFGEGDTQYFGPGTRLTVL.

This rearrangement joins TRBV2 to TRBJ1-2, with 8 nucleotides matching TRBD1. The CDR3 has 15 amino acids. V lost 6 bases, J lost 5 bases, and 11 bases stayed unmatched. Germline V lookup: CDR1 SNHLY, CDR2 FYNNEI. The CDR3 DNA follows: TGTGCCAGCAGGAGGGGTCAGGGGGCTGGGTATGGCTACACCTTC. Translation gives CASRRGQGAGYGYTF.

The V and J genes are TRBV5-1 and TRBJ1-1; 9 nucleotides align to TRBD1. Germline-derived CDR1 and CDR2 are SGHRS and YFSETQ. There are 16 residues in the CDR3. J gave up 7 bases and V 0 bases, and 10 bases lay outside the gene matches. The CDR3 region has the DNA TGCGCCAGCAGCTTGGGGCCTGGACAGGGGATTATTGAAGCTTTCTTT. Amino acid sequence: CASSLGPGQGIIEAFF.

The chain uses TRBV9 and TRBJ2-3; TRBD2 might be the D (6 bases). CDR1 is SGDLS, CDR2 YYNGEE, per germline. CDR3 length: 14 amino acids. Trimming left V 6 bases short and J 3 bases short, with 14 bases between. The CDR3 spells CASTPGLITDTQYF. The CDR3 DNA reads TGTGCCAGCACCCCGGGACTCATAACAGATACGCAGTATTTT.

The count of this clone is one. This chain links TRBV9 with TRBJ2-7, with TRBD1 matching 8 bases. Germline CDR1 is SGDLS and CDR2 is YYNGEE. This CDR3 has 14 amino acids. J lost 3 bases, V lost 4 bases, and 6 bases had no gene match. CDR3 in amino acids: CASSTEGQGYEQYF. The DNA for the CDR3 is TGTGCCAGCAGCACAGAAGGACAGGGCTACGAGCAGTACTTC.

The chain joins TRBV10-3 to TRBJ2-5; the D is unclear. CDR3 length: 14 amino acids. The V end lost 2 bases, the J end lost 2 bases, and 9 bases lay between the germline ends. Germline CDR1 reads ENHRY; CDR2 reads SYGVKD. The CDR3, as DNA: TGTGCCATCAGTGAGCTGTCCAGGCAAGAGACCCAGTACTTC. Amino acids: CAISELSRQETQYF.

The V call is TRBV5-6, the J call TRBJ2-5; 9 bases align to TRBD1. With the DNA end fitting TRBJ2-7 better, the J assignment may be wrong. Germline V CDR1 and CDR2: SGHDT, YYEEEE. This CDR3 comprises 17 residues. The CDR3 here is CASSFLLGDRDPHEQYF. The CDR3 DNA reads TGTGCCAGCAGCTTCTTACTCGGGGACAGGGATCCCCACGAGCAGTACTTC.

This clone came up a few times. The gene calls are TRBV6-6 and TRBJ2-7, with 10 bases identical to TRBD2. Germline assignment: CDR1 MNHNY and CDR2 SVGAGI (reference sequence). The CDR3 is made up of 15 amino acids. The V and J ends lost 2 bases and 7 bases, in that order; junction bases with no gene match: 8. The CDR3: CASSYDAAGGREQYF. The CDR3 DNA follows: TGTGCCAGCAGTTACGACGCAGCGGGGGGGCGGGAGCAGTACTTC.

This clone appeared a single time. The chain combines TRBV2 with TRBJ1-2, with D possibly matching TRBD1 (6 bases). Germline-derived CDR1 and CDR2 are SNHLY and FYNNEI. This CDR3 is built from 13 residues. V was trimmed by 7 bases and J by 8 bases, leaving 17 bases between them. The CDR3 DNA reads TGTGCCAGCACCCCGGGAATAGGGGGAGGCTACACCTTC. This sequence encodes CASTPGIGGGYTF. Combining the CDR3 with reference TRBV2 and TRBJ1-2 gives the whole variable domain EPEVTQTPSHQVTQMGQEVILRCVPISNHLYFYWYRQILGQKVEFLVSFYNNEISEKSEIFDDQFSVERPDGSNFTLKIRSTKLEDSAMYFCASTPGIGGGYTFGSGTRLTVV.